The clone carrying this T cell receptor beta chain was seen ten or more times. Its antigen is unidentified. Different DNA sequences within this sample yield the same CDR3. The data derive from a study of shared clonotypes between healthy human individuals. Execution of the assay was at deep level. Measured with immunoSEQ multiplex PCR; TCRdb has only the in-frame clones, and not every one. The sample has hundreds of thousands of clones; about two thirds are singletons. Findings and caveats of the study: Across subsets, estimated richness was generally greater for naive than for memory populations. An effect of sequencing depth on clonotype sharing among donors was expected.

The CDR3 extends over 13 amino acids. Germline CDR1 reads LNHDA; CDR2 reads SQIVND (reference sequence). V lost 4 bases, J lost 2 bases, and 9 bases lay in between. The chain employs TRBV19 and TRBJ2-7, with D unresolved. This clonotype was obtained from a woman aged 25-40 years in good health. The sample comprised memory CD4+ T cells sorted from blood. Subset defined: CD45RA-negative fraction. The DNA for the CDR3 is TGTGCCAGTAGTACCGCTAGAGCCTACGAGCAGTACTTC. This gives the protein CASSTARAYEQYF.